Below are 9 T cell receptor beta chains sequenced from a single sample in a study of immune evolution from preneoplasia to lung adenocarcinoma. Data came from immunoSEQ multiplex PCR; TCRdb stores just in-frame clones and leaves some out. This table holds roughly 5,400 clones, roughly 79% found once. Sequences were obtained from FFPE adjacent normal lung tissue. Receptors were obtained from a donor at least 70 years old with lung adenocarcinoma.

The chain is built from TRBV9 and TRBJ2-7; D possibly uses TRBD1 or TRBD2 (5 bases each). V was pared by 0 bases and J by 2 bases, with 15 bases between. CDR1 is SGDLS and CDR2 is YYNGEE in the germline V gene. The CDR3 is 16 residues long. CDR3 bases: TGTGCCAGCAGCGTAGGAGGTCAGGGAGTACCCTACGAGCAGTACTTC. Its protein is CASSVGGQGVPYEQYF.

This clone came up once. The V call is TRBV5-1, the J call TRBJ1-2; D uncertain. V was trimmed by 4 bases and J by 4 bases, leaving 14 bases between them. The germline V gene has CDR1 SGHRS and CDR2 YFSETQ. The CDR3 has 14 amino acids. CDR3 coding DNA: TGCGCCAGCAGCCCCCGACATGCTTCCTATGGCTACACCTTC. It is translated as CASSPRHASYGYTF.

The rearrangement uses TRBV7-6 and TRBJ2-1, with TRBD2 identical over 10 bases. With V trimmed by 5 bases and J by 10 bases, 8 bases remained unmatched. CDR3 length: 14 amino acids. Germline V CDR1 and CDR2: SGHVS, FNYEAQ. DNA for the CDR3: TGTGCCAGCAGCCCGACTAGCGGGCGGCGGGAGCAGTTCTTC. It translates to CASSPTSGRREQFF.

V is TRBV6-5 and J is TRBJ1-3; unclear D gene. Between the trimmed V and J ends, which lost 5 bases and 3 bases, there was a span of 14 bases. The CDR3 has 15 residues. Germline-derived CDR1 and CDR2 are MNHEY and SVGAGI. In DNA form, the CDR3 reads TGTGCCAGCAGTAAGCAGTTCACCTTTGGAAACACCATATATTTT. As protein: CASSKQFTFGNTIYF.

The chain couples TRBV5-8 to TRBJ1-1, with D uncertain. Looked up from germline, CDR1 is SGHTS and CDR2 is YDEGEE. The CDR3 runs to 13 residues. The V end lost 4 bases, the J end lost 4 bases, and 11 bases lay between the germline ends. This CDR3 is CASSTEWGTEAFF. Here the CDR3 DNA reads TGTGCCAGCAGCACCGAGTGGGGCACTGAAGCTTTCTTT.

V gene TRBV4-3 combines with J gene TRBJ2-3; 10 bases match TRBD1. Germline values: CDR1 LGHNA, CDR2 YSLEER. V gave up 0 bases and J gave up 0 bases; unmatched junction bases: 15. CDR3 size: 21 residues. The CDR3 nucleotides read TGCGCCAGCAGCCAAGATTGGGGACAGGGGAGTTTGTTCACTAGCACAGATACGCAGTATTTT. This translates into CASSQDWGQGSLFTSTDTQYF.

The J gene is TRBJ1-1, the V gene TRBV6-6; TRBD1 is a possible D gene (5 bases). Germline CDR1 and CDR2: MNHNY and SVGAGI (reference sequence). The V end lost 2 bases, the J end lost 2 bases, and 12 bases lay between the germline ends. The CDR3 consists of 15 residues. The CDR3 loop reads CASSYRGWGNTEAFF. The CDR3 DNA reads TGTGCCAGCAGTTACCGAGGGTGGGGCAACACTGAAGCTTTCTTT.

The chain is built from TRBV11-2 and TRBJ2-7, with 8 bases fitting TRBD2. The CDR3 is made up of 14 amino acids. Germline V gives CDR1 SGHAT, CDR2 FQNNGV. Unmatched junction bases numbered 6, after V lost 6 bases and J lost 2 bases. The DNA of the CDR3 is TGTGCCAGCAGATTGACTAGCGATACCTACGAGCAGTACTTC. Amino acid sequence: CASRLTSDTYEQYF.

This chain uses TRBV27 with TRBJ2-1; D gene uncertain. V lost 0 bases and J lost 6, with 6 bases in between. This CDR3 spans 13 amino acids. Germline V lookup: CDR1 MNHEY, CDR2 SMNVEV (reference sequence). DNA for the CDR3: TGTGCCAGCAGTTTATCTCATCGCAATGAGCAGTTCTTC. Amino acids: CASSLSHRNEQFF.